The entry below gives a single T cell receptor (beta chain) sequence along with its context. The antigen remains undetermined. In the PCR, 60 Vbeta and 13 Jbeta primers were used. The repertoire was sequenced with immunoSEQ multiplex PCR; TCRdb's copy has only in-frame clones and lacks some. The sample includes some 110,000 clones, about three quarters seen only once; the top ten take 0.85% to 1.4%. This sample is part of a study of cytomegalovirus exposure and HLA in healthy donors. Germline V gene data show CDR1 as SGHTA and CDR2 as FQGNSA. This CDR3 comprises 17 residues. Trimming pared 1 base from V and 1 base from J, leaving 16 bases between. General study findings and limits: Beyond CMV serostatus, there was no information to go on about immune exposure. The study reported that TCR beta sequences accurately predicted HLA-A and HLA-B alleles in most subjects.

The material sequenced was PBMCs. The clonotype was recovered from a woman in her twenties or thirties in good health and CMV-seronegative. The chain has TRBV7-2 and TRBJ2-5; tentatively, D is TRBD1 (6 bases). The CDR3 sequence: CASSLDRGQKVQETQYF. The CDR3 nucleotides read TGTGCCAGCAGCTTAGATCGTGGACAGAAGGTCCAAGAGACCCAGTACTTC.